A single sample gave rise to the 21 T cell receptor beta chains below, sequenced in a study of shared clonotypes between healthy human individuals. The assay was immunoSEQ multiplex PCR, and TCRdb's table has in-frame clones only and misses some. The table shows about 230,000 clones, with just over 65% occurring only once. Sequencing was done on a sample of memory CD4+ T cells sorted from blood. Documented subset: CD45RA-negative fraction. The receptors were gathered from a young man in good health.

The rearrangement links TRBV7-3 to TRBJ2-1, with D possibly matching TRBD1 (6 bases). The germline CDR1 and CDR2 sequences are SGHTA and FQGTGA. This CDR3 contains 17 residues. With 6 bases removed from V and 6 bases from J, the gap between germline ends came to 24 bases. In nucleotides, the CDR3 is TGTGCCAGCAGTGGATTTACCGCAGGGGCAAACGTCAATGAGCAGTTCTTC. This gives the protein CASSGFTAGANVNEQFF.

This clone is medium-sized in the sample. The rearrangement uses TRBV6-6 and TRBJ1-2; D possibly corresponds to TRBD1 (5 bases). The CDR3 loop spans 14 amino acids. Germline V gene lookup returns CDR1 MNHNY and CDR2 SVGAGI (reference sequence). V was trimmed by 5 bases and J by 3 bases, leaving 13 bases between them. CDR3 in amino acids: CASSPNLGDYGYTF. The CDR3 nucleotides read TGTGCCAGCAGTCCCAATTTGGGGGACTATGGCTACACCTTC.

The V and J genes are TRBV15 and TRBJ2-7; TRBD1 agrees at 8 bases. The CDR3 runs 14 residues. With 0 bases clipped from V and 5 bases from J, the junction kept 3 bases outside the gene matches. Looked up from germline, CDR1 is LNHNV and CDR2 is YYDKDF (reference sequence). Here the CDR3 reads CATSRERTGHEQYF. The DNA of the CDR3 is TGTGCCACCAGCAGAGAACGGACAGGGCACGAGCAGTACTTC. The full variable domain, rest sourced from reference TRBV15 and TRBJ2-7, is DAMVIQNPRYQVTQFGKPVTLSCSQTLNHNVMYWYQQKSSQAPKLLFHYYDKDFNNEADTPDNFQSRRPNTSFCFLDIRSPGLGDTAMYLCATSRERTGHEQYFGPGTRLTVT.

This CDR3 reads CATSQGATSTDTQYF. CDR3 nucleotides: TGTGCCACCTCTCAGGGAGCAACTAGCACAGATACGCAGTATTTT. This chain uses TRBV5-4 with TRBJ2-3; D tentatively fits TRBD1 or TRBD2 (5 bases each). Germline V lookup: CDR1 SGHNT, CDR2 YYREEE (reference sequence). V was clipped by 9 bases and J by 0 bases, with 17 bases between them. CDR3 length: 15 amino acids.

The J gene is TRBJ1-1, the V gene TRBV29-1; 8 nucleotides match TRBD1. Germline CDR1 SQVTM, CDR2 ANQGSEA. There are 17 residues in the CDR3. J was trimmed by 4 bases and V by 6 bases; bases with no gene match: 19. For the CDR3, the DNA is TGCAGCGTGGCGGGAAATGACAGGGGCAATTGGGGCACTGAAGCTTTCTTT. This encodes CSVAGNDRGNWGTEAFF.

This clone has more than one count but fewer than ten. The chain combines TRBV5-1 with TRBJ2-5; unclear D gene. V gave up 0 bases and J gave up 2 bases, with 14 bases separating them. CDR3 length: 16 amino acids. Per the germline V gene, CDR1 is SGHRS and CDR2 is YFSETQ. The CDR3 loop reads CASSLGQSNSQETQYF. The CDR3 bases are TGCGCCAGCAGCTTGGGGCAGAGCAATTCACAAGAGACCCAGTACTTC.

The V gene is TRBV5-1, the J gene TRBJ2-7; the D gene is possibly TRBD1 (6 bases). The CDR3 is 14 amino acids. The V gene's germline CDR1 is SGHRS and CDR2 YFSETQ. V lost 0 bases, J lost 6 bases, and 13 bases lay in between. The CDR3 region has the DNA TGCGCCAGCAGCTTGGATGCCAGGGGATCCGAGCAGTACTTC. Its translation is CASSLDARGSEQYF.

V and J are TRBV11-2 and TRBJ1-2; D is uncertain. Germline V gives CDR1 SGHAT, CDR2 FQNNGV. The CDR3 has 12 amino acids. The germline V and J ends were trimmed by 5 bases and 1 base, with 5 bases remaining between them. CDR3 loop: CASSRSNYGYTF. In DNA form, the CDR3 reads TGTGCCAGCAGCAGGAGTAACTATGGCTACACCTTC. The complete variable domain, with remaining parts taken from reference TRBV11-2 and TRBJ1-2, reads EAGVAQSPRYKIIEKRQSVAFWCNPISGHATLYWYQQILGQGPKLLIQFQNNGVVDDSQLPKDRFSAERLKGVDSTLKIQPAKLEDSAVYLCASSRSNYGYTFGSGTRLTVV.

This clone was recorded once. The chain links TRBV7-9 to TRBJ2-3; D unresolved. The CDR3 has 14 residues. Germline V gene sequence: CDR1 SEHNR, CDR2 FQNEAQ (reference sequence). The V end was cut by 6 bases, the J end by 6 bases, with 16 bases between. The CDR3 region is CASSYLATRDTQYF. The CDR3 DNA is TGTGCCAGCAGTTACTTGGCTACCCGCGATACGCAGTATTTT.

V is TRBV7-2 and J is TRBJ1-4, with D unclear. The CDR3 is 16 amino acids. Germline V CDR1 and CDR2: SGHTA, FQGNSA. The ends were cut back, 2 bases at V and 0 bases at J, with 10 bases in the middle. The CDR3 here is CASSLLGTATNEKLFF. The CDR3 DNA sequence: TGTGCCAGCAGCTTACTGGGAACCGCAACTAATGAAAAACTGTTTTTT.

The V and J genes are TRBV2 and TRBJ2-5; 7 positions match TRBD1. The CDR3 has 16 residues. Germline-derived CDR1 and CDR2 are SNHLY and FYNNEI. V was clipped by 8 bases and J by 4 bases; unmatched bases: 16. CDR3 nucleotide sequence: TGTGCCAGCGAGGGAACAGGGGTGGGTTTAAGAGAGACCCAGTACTTC. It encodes CASEGTGVGLRETQYF.

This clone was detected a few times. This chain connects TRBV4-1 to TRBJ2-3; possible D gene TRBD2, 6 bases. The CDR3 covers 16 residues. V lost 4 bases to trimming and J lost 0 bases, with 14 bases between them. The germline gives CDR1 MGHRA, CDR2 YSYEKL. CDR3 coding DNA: TGCGCCAGCAGCCCAACTCTAGCGTTCAGCACAGATACGCAGTATTTT. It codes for CASSPTLAFSTDTQYF.

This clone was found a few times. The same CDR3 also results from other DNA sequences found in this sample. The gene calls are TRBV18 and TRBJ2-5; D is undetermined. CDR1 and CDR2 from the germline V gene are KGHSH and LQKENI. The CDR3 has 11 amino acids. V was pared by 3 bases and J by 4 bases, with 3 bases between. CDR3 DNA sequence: TGTGCCAGCTCACCGGGAGAGACCCAGTACTTC. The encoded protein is CASSPGETQYF.

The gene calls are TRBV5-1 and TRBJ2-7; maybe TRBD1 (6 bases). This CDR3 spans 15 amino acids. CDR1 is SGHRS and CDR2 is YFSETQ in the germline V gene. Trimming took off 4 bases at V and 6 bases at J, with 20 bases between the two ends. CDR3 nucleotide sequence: TGCGCCAGCAGCCTGACGACAGGCCTTTTAGGCGAGCAGTACTTC. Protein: CASSLTTGLLGEQYF.

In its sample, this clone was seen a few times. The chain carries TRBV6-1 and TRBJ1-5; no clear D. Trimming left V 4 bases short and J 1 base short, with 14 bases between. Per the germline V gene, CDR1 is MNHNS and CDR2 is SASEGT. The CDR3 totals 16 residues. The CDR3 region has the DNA TGTGCCAGCAGTGCCGCAGGCCCCCAAAGCAATCAGCCCCAGCATTTT. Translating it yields CASSAAGPQSNQPQHF.

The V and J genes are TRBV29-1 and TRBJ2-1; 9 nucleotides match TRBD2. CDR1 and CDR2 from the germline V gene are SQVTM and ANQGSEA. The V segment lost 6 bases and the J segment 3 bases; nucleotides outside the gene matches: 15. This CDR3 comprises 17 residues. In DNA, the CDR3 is TGCAGCGTCCATTACCACGCGGGGGGGAGTTTCTACAATGAGCAGTTCTTC. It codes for CSVHYHAGGSFYNEQFF.

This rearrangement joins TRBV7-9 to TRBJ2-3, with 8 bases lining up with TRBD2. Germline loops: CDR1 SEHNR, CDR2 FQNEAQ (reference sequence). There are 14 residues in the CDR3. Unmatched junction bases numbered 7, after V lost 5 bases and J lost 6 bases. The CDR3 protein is CASSEGLVADTQYF. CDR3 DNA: TGTGCCAGCAGCGAGGGACTAGTGGCCGATACGCAGTATTTT. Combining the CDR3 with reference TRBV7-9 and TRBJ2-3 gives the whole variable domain DTGVSQNPRHKITKRGQNVTFRCDPISEHNRLYWYRQTLGQGPEFLTYFQNEAQLEKSRLLSDRFSAERPKGSFSTLEIQRTEQGDSAMYLCASSEGLVADTQYFGPGTRLTVL.

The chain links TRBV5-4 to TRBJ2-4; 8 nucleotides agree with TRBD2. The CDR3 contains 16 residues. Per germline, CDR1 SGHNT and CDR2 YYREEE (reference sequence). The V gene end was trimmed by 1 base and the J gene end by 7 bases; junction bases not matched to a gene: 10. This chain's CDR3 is CASSLSSGGLRNIQYF. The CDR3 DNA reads TGTGCCAGCAGCTTGTCATCGGGGGGGCTCAGGAACATTCAGTACTTC.

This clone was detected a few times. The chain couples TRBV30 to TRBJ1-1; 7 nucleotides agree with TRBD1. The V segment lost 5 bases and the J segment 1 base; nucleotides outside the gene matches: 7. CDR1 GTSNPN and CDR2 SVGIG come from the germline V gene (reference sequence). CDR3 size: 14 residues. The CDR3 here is CAWDRERSNTEAFF. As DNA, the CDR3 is TGTGCCTGGGACAGGGAGAGGTCGAACACTGAAGCTTTCTTT. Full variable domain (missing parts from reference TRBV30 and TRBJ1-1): SQTIHQWPATLVQPVGSPLSLECTVEGTSNPNLYWYRQAAGRGLQLLFYSVGIGQISSEVPQNLSASRPQDRQFILSSKKLLLSDSGFYLCAWDRERSNTEAFFGQGTRLTVV.

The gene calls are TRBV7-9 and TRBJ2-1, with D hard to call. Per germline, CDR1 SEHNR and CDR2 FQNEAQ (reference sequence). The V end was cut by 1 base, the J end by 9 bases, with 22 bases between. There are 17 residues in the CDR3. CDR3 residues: CASSLGSPRTKKGEQFF. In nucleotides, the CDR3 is TGTGCCAGCAGCTTAGGTTCACCTAGGACGAAAAAGGGTGAGCAGTTCTTC.

The CDR3 protein is CATSSPDGYGYTF. Written as DNA, the CDR3 is TGTGCCACCAGCAGTCCCGACGGATATGGCTACACCTTC. The genes are TRBV15 and TRBJ1-2, with D unclear. Germline CDR1 is LNHNV and CDR2 is YYDKDF (reference sequence). The CDR3 length is 13 residues. V was pared by 3 bases and J by 5 bases, with 10 bases between.